The next 28 T cell receptor beta chains were all read from a single sample in a study of response to subunit inactivated influenza vaccine. Each CDR3 protein gets one entry after TCRdb re-called the RT-PCR reads with MiXCR. The table has more than 700,000 distinct CDR3 sequences, approximately 22% seen once; the top ten hold roughly a tenth. The sequenced sample was PBMCs from blood, obtained roughly 5 days after vaccination. The receptors derive from a man in his fifties who received an inactivated influenza vaccine.

This clonotype turned up a few times. J is TRBJ2-3 and V is TRBV7-9; perhaps TRBD2 as D (5 bases). The CDR3 is 15 residues long. V dropped 0 bases and J dropped 4 bases, with 11 bases sitting between them. CDR1 is SEHNR and CDR2 is FQNEAQ in the germline V gene (reference sequence). The CDR3 protein is CASSLAYGLADTQYF. CDR3 bases: TGTGCCAGCAGCTTAGCCTACGGACTCGCAGATACGCAGTATTTT.

The chain is built from TRBV20-1 and TRBJ2-6, with no clear D. This CDR3 comprises 15 residues. V lost 0 bases, J lost 0 bases, and 6 bases lay in between. The germline V gene encodes CDR1 DFQATT and CDR2 SNEGSKA (reference sequence). The DNA of the CDR3 is TGCAGTGCTAGAGAAGGGTCCTCTGGGGCCAACGTCCTGACTTTC. It codes for CSAREGSSGANVLTF.

There are many counts of this clonotype. Mismatch with germline at one junction end may stem from a read error. This sequence joins TRBV5-1 and TRBJ2-1; TRBD2 agrees at 11 bases. This CDR3 is 15 amino acids long. CDR1 and CDR2 from the germline V gene are SGHRS and YFSETQ. This CDR3 is CASSFSGGAYNEQFF. CDR3 DNA sequence: TGTGCCAGCAGCTTTAGCGGGGGGGCCTACAATGAGCAGTTCTTC.

This clonotype has only a few counts. The chain uses TRBV4-1 and TRBJ2-3, with D uncertain. Germline loops: CDR1 MGHRA, CDR2 YSYEKL. The CDR3 is 14 amino acids. Trimming pared 2 bases from V and 4 bases from J, leaving 10 bases between. In nucleotides, the CDR3 is TGCGCCAGCAGCCAAACTCCCGCAGCAGATACGCAGTATTTT. Its protein is CASSQTPAADTQYF.

This clonotype was recorded many times. This chain joins TRBV13 and TRBJ2-2; D not certain. The CDR3 totals 11 residues. The V end lost 5 bases, the J end lost 8 bases, and 6 bases lay between the germline ends. The germline gives CDR1 PRHDT, CDR2 FYEKMQ (reference sequence). As DNA, the CDR3 is TGTGCCAGCAGCGGGAAGGGGGAGCTGTTTTTT. This gives the protein CASSGKGELFF. Using reference TRBV13 and TRBJ2-2 for the parts outside the CDR3, the full variable domain is AAGVIQSPRHLIKEKRETATLKCYPIPRHDTVYWYQQGPGQDPQFLISFYEKMQSDKGSIPDRFSAQQFSDYHSELNMSSLELGDSALYFCASSGKGELFFGEGSRLTVL.

This clonotype was found many times. The CDR3 DNA is TGCAGCGTTGATGTGGGGGGCAGGAACACTGAAGCTTTCTTT. It translates to CSVDVGGRNTEAFF. The chain links TRBV29-1 to TRBJ1-1, with D possibly matching TRBD1 (6 bases). Trimming took 3 bases from V and 1 from J, leaving 12 bases between them. CDR1 and CDR2 (germline): SQVTM, ANQGSEA. The CDR3 is 14 residues long.

Only one count was recorded for this clonotype. The chain carries TRBV24-1 and TRBJ2-1; D is unresolved. The CDR3 has 12 residues. Trimming stripped 0 bases from V and 10 bases from J, with 6 bases between. Germline CDR1 KGHDR, CDR2 SFDVKD. The chain's CDR3 is CATSDLRWEQFF. As DNA, the CDR3 is TGTGCCACCAGTGATTTGAGGTGGGAGCAGTTCTTC.

The chain joins TRBV19 to TRBJ2-1, with D uncertain. The V end lost 2 bases, the J end lost 2 bases, and 16 bases lay between the germline ends. CDR3 length: 17 amino acids. Germline V lookup: CDR1 LNHDA, CDR2 SQIVND (reference sequence). The CDR3 is CASSIPFTQATYNEQFF. The CDR3 region has the DNA TGTGCCAGTAGTATACCCTTTACTCAAGCTACCTACAATGAGCAGTTCTTC. Based on the CDR3 plus reference TRBV19 and TRBJ2-1, the full variable domain is DGGITQSPKYLFRKEGQNVTLSCEQNLNHDAMYWYRQDPGQGLRLIYYSQIVNDFQKGDIAEGYSVSREKKESFPLTVTSAQKNPTAFYLCASSIPFTQATYNEQFFGPGTRLTVL.

Details on this clonotype: Being one base from a much bigger clone, this may be a read error. The V and J genes are TRBV20-1 and TRBJ2-1; D is uncertain. CDR3 size: 13 residues. Germline loops: CDR1 DFQATT, CDR2 SNEGSKA (reference sequence). Trimming pared 6 bases from V and 4 bases from J, leaving 13 bases between. The CDR3 region is CSARSVGYNEQFF. CDR3 nucleotides: TGCAGTGCCCGTTCCGTGGGGTACAATGAGCAGTTCTTC.

This clonotype was detected only a few times. V usage is TRBV24-1 and J usage is TRBJ2-1, with 12 bases identical to TRBD2. The CDR3 contains 13 residues. Per the germline V gene, CDR1 is KGHDR and CDR2 is SFDVKD. V lost 6 bases, J lost 7 bases, and 0 bases stayed unmatched. CDR3 protein: CATSLAGGNEQFF. CDR3 nucleotides: TGTGCCACCAGTCTAGCGGGAGGGAATGAGCAGTTCTTC.

The rearrangement uses TRBV11-2 and TRBJ2-7; D remains unclear. The CDR3 is made up of 16 amino acids. CDR1 is SGHAT and CDR2 is FQNNGV in the germline V gene. Trimming left V 6 bases short and J 3 bases short, with 21 bases between. For the CDR3, the DNA is TGTGCCAGCAGTCTCCTCGAAATAACTGATAACTACGAGCAGTACTTC. It is translated as CASSLLEITDNYEQYF.

This clonotype was seen more than once but under ten times. The V and J genes are TRBV7-9 and TRBJ1-5; D possibly corresponds to TRBD1 (5 bases). The V end was cut by 2 bases, the J end by 5 bases, with 7 bases between. CDR1 and CDR2 (germline): SEHNR, FQNEAQ (reference sequence). The CDR3 is 13 residues long. The CDR3 DNA reads as TGTGCCAGCAGCTTAAAAGGGGATCAGCCCCAGCATTTT. Protein: CASSLKGDQPQHF.

CDR3 residues: CAWREGGLLAKNIQYF. Here the CDR3 DNA reads TGTGCCTGGAGAGAGGGGGGCTTACTAGCCAAAAACATTCAGTACTTC. The chain uses TRBV30 and TRBJ2-4, with D perhaps matching TRBD1 or TRBD2 (6 bases each). The CDR3 totals 16 residues. Trimming removed 3 bases from V and 0 bases from J, with 15 bases in between. The germline gives CDR1 GTSNPN, CDR2 SVGIG (reference sequence). Together with reference TRBV30 and TRBJ2-4, the CDR3 gives the full variable domain: SQTIHQWPATLVQPVGSPLSLECTVEGTSNPNLYWYRQAAGRGLQLLFYSVGIGQISSEVPQNLSASRPQDRQFILSSKKLLLSDSGFYLCAWREGGLLAKNIQYFGAGTRLSVL.

V gene TRBV21-1 combines with J gene TRBJ2-7; the D call in the table, TRBD2, was not verified against the DNA. TRBV21-1 is a pseudogene. The CDR3 totals 17 residues. CDR3 protein: CASSKEGKASGSYEQYF. The CDR3 nucleotides read TGTGCCAGCAGCAAAGAGGGGAAAGCTAGCGGATCCTACGAGCAGTACTTC.

This clonotype has more than one count but fewer than ten. The rearrangement links TRBV9 to TRBJ2-3, with no clear D. From germline, CDR1 is SGDLS and CDR2 YYNGEE. The CDR3 extends over 13 amino acids. Trimming cost V 0 bases and J 2 bases, with 4 bases left between them. The CDR3 DNA follows: TGTGCCAGCAGCGTAGTGGACACAGATACGCAGTATTTT. It translates to CASSVVDTDTQYF. Full variable domain (remainder filled in from reference TRBV9 and TRBJ2-3): DSGVTQTPKHLITATGQRVTLRCSPRSGDLSVYWYQQSLDQGLQFLIQYYNGEERAKGNILERFSAQQFPDLHSELNLSSLELGDSALYFCASSVVDTDTQYFGPGTRLTVL.

This clonotype has just a few counts. The chain carries TRBV5-1 and TRBJ2-1; D possibly corresponds to TRBD1 (5 bases). The CDR3 length is 16 residues. Trimming cost V 0 bases and J 4 bases, with 14 bases left between them. Germline values: CDR1 SGHRS, CDR2 YFSETQ. CDR3 bases: TGCGCCAGCAGCTTGGAGACAGAGCCCATGTACAATGAGCAGTTCTTC. Translating gives CASSLETEPMYNEQFF.

This CDR3 reads CASSFLTSGRNTGELFF. As DNA, the CDR3 is TGTGCCAGCAGTTTCCTTACTAGCGGGAGGAACACCGGGGAGCTGTTTTTT. The chain links TRBV6-2 or TRBV6-3 to TRBJ2-2; 11 bases are shared with TRBD2. This CDR3 spans 17 amino acids. The ends lost 4 bases at V and 1 base at J; junction bases unmatched: 5. Germline V gene sequence: CDR1 MNHEY, CDR2 SVGEGT.

The CDR3 DNA reads as TGCGCCAGCAGCTTGGGGATAACCTCTACTAGCGGACTATACTACGAGCAGTACTTC. Protein: CASSLGITSTSGLYYEQYF. The gene calls are TRBV5-1 and TRBJ2-7; 8 bases agree with TRBD2. Germline V gene data show CDR1 as SGHRS and CDR2 as YFSETQ. There are 19 residues in the CDR3. V dropped 0 bases and J dropped 3; count of bases not matched to a gene: 17. Full variable domain (missing parts from reference TRBV5-1 and TRBJ2-7): KAGVTQTPRYLIKTRGQQVTLSCSPISGHRSVSWYQQTPGQGLQFLFEYFSETQRNKGNFPGRFSGRQFSNSRSEMNVSTLELGDSALYLCASSLGITSTSGLYYEQYFGPGTRLTVT.

This clonotype occurred a few times. The chain couples TRBV12-3 or TRBV12-4 to TRBJ2-1; D gene ambiguous. The V and J ends lost 6 bases and 4 bases respectively, with 13 bases between them. The CDR3 runs 14 residues. The CDR3 spells CASSSFSEYNEQFF. Written as DNA, the CDR3 is TGTGCCAGCAGCTCCTTTTCGGAATACAATGAGCAGTTCTTC.

This clonotype was seen many times. The CDR3 protein is CSASDYSSYNEQFF. CDR3 nucleotide sequence: TGCAGTGCATCGGACTACAGCTCCTACAATGAGCAGTTCTTC. The V gene is TRBV20-1, the J gene TRBJ2-1; maybe TRBD2 (6 bases). There are 14 residues in the CDR3. V lost 6 bases to trimming and J lost 0 bases, with 12 bases between them. Germline assignment: CDR1 DFQATT and CDR2 SNEGSKA (reference sequence).

The gene calls are TRBV20-1 and TRBJ2-7; a possible D gene is TRBD1 (6 bases). The CDR3 loop spans 15 amino acids. V lost 0 bases and J lost 2, with 14 bases in between. The V gene's germline CDR1 is DFQATT and CDR2 SNEGSKA (reference sequence). The CDR3 region has the DNA TGCAGTGCTAGAGATCCCCACAGGGTGCCCTACGAGCAGTACTTC. Translated, it gives CSARDPHRVPYEQYF.

This clonotype was detected a few times. The V and J genes are TRBV20-1 and TRBJ1-1; maybe TRBD1 (5 bases). Trimming shortened V by 5 bases and J by 4 bases, and 14 bases separated the two germline ends. CDR1 is DFQATT and CDR2 is SNEGSKA in the germline V gene (reference sequence). CDR3 length equals 13 residues. CDR3 in DNA: TGCAGTGCTCCAATGGGGGGGGTCACTGAAGCTTTCTTT. This gives the protein CSAPMGGVTEAFF.

At least ten counts were recorded for this clonotype. This chain's CDR3 is CSVETPRGRDYNEQFF. CDR3 nucleotides: TGCAGCGTTGAAACGCCTAGGGGCAGGGACTACAATGAGCAGTTCTTC. V usage is TRBV29-1 and J usage is TRBJ2-1; D is perhaps TRBD1 (5 bases). Trimming left V 2 bases short and J 3 bases short, with 17 bases between. Looked up from germline, CDR1 is SQVTM and CDR2 is ANQGSEA. The CDR3 extends over 16 amino acids.

This clonotype occurred a few times. The chain links TRBV11-2 to TRBJ2-3; TRBD1 agrees at 12 bases. Germline-derived CDR1 and CDR2 are SGHAT and FQNNGV. J lost 4 bases, V lost 4 bases, and 12 bases had no gene match. This CDR3 is built from 18 residues. CDR3 nucleotide sequence: TGTGCCAGCAGCTCCCTCCGCCCGGGACAGGGGGCGTCAGATACGCAGTATTTT. Protein product: CASSSLRPGQGASDTQYF.

The rearrangement uses TRBV12-3 or TRBV12-4 and TRBJ2-7; 7 nucleotides agree with TRBD1. The trim removed 8 bases at V and 0 bases at J, leaving 4 bases unmatched. The CDR3 contains 13 residues. The chain's CDR3 is CASRDSFSYEQYF. DNA for the CDR3: TGTGCCAGCCGGGACAGCTTCTCCTACGAGCAGTACTTC.

The chain has TRBV7-2 and TRBJ2-1, with 9 bases fitting TRBD2. V lost 1 base to trimming and J lost 10 bases; unmatched junction nucleotides: 8. Germline CDR1 reads SGHTA; CDR2 reads FQGNSA. CDR3 length: 15 amino acids. The CDR3 reads CASSLVAGGVWEQFF. The CDR3 region has the DNA TGTGCCAGCAGCTTAGTTGCGGGGGGGGTCTGGGAGCAGTTCTTC. Complete variable domain (other parts from reference TRBV7-2 and TRBJ2-1): GAGVSQSPSNKVTEKGKDVELRCDPISGHTALYWYRQSLGQGLEFLIYFQGNSAPDKSGLPSDRFSAERTGGSVSTLTIQRTQQEDSAVYLCASSLVAGGVWEQFFGPGTRLTVL.

Only a few counts were recorded for this clonotype. The chain uses TRBV20-1 and TRBJ2-5; TRBD1 aligns across 9 bases. The CDR3 runs 16 residues. The germline V gene encodes CDR1 DFQATT and CDR2 SNEGSKA (reference sequence). V was pared by 1 base and J by 2 bases, with 8 bases of the junction left unmatched. The CDR3 loop is CSARVTGGAGQETQYF. CDR3 bases: TGCAGTGCTAGAGTCACAGGGGGCGCGGGGCAAGAGACCCAGTACTTC.

This chain links TRBV2 with TRBJ1-5; 9 bases are a match to TRBD1. V trimming: 3 bases; J trimming: 1 base; junction bases outside the gene matches: 4. CDR3 size: 16 residues. In germline, CDR1 is SNHLY, CDR2 FYNNEI. The CDR3 protein is CASSDTGGLSNQPQHF. The CDR3 coding sequence is TGTGCCAGCAGTGATACAGGGGGCCTGAGCAATCAGCCCCAGCATTTT.